The T cell receptor (beta chain) described here comes from a study of cytomegalovirus exposure and HLA in healthy donors. Donors came from a validation cohort of approximately 110 subjects, distinct from the first 666-subject cohort. The data were produced by immunoSEQ multiplex PCR, yet TCRdb's version contains in-frame clones alone and is incomplete. The sample has some 74,000 clones, 93% seen once; the top ten hold around 3.5%. Findings of the study overall: In vitro checks showed that a few CMV-associated chains really do target CMV antigens. Most TCR sequences proved rare, with some public TCRs found in many donors.

Points on this clone: Its specificity is unknown.

This TCR was recovered from a woman between 25 and 40 years old in good health and CMV-seronegative. The sample consisted of PBMCs.

The CDR3 reads CASSLGGSNQPQHF. DNA for the CDR3: TGCGCCAGCAGCTTGGGAGGTAGCAATCAGCCCCAGCATTTT. This rearrangement joins TRBV5-1 to TRBJ1-5; D is ambiguous. The germline V and J ends were trimmed by 0 bases and 0 bases, with 4 bases remaining between them. CDR3 length: 14 residues. Germline CDR1 SGHRS, CDR2 YFSETQ. The entire variable domain, with the rest obtained from reference TRBV5-1 and TRBJ1-5, is as follows: KAGVTQTPRYLIKTRGQQVTLSCSPISGHRSVSWYQQTPGQGLQFLFEYFSETQRNKGNFPGRFSGRQFSNSRSEMNVSTLELGDSALYLCASSLGGSNQPQHFGDGTRLSIL.